What follows describes a single T cell receptor (beta chain). Antigen specificity is unknown. Expressed TCRB transcripts were sequenced, since all the RNA that had been isolated was reverse transcribed. Some clones are missing from TCRdb's copy, which holds only in-frame ones; the method was immunoSEQ multiplex PCR. The table lists 120,000 to 150,000 clones, about 50% of them singletons, with 0.35% to 0.45% in the top ten. These data come from a study of beta chain features in type 1 diabetes. Study-level results: Patients with type 1 diabetes carried fewer insertions and had more deletions at their VDJ junctions.

The CDR3 extends over 12 amino acids. CDR1 and CDR2 (germline): GTSNPN, SVGIG (reference sequence). The germline V and J ends were trimmed by 8 bases and 5 bases, with 10 bases remaining between them. Sequenced: Tregs from blood. The receptor's source is a man between 18 and 29 years old in good health. The chain employs TRBV30 and TRBJ1-6; the D is unclear. The CDR3 sequence: CARGRNNSPLHF. CDR3 nucleotide sequence: TGTGCCCGAGGAAGGAATAATTCACCCCTCCACTTT.